This passage covers 30 T cell receptor beta chains from one sample sequenced in a study of blood T cell repertoires in COVID-19. Repertoires were generated with immunoSEQ multiplex PCR, while TCRdb's copy carries only in-frame clones and drops some. The repertoire has hundreds of thousands of clones, over 80% of them found once; the top ten carry 27%. Sequencing was done on a sample of peripheral blood. The origin of the receptors is a man in his forties with acute or convalescent COVID-19.

This chain connects TRBV21-1 to TRBJ2-7; the DNA was not used to check the table's D call, TRBD1. TRBV21-1 is a pseudogene segment. This CDR3 spans 18 amino acids. CDR3 amino acids: CASSSHGTRAGQSYEQYF. The CDR3 nucleotides are TGTGCCAGCAGCAGCCATGGTACAAGGGCGGGACAGTCCTACGAGCAGTACTTC.

V and J are TRBV7-3 and TRBJ1-1; the D gene is possibly TRBD1 (6 bases). V gave up 1 base and J gave up 9 bases, with 21 bases separating them. CDR3 size: 16 residues. Germline values: CDR1 SGHTA, CDR2 FQGTGA. This CDR3 is CASSLNGGRDSTKAFF. In DNA form, the CDR3 reads TGTGCCAGCAGCTTAAATGGGGGCCGTGACAGCACAAAAGCTTTCTTT.

The rearrangement links TRBV28 to TRBJ1-2; D might be TRBD1 (6 bases). Trimming stripped 7 bases from V and 4 bases from J, with 16 bases between. The CDR3 loop spans 14 amino acids. Germline values: CDR1 MDHEN, CDR2 SYDVKM. The CDR3 protein is CASNGGLLGYGYTF. The CDR3 DNA reads as TGTGCCAGCAACGGGGGGCTCCTCGGCTATGGCTACACCTTC.

This CDR3 is CASLLAGGPGEQFF. For the CDR3, the DNA is TGTGCCAGTTTACTAGCGGGAGGTCCGGGTGAGCAGTTCTTC. The chain carries TRBV19 and TRBJ2-1; 12 nucleotides align to TRBD2. This CDR3 spans 14 amino acids. V shed 8 bases and J 9 bases; nucleotides not matched to a gene: 8. Germline CDR1 and CDR2: LNHDA and SQIVND (reference sequence). The variable domain in full, with the rest retrieved from reference TRBV19 and TRBJ2-1, is DGGITQSPKYLFRKEGQNVTLSCEQNLNHDAMYWYRQDPGQGLRLIYYSQIVNDFQKGDIAEGYSVSREKKESFPLTVTSAQKNPTAFYLCASLLAGGPGEQFFGPGTRLTVL.

The chain is built from TRBV10-1 and TRBJ2-5, with 7 bases fitting TRBD2. This CDR3 contains 16 residues. CDR1 and CDR2 (germline): WNHNN, SYGVQD (reference sequence). The V and J ends lost 6 bases and 3 bases, in that order; junction bases with no gene match: 13. CDR3 loop: CASSQGWTGTKETQYF. The DNA for the CDR3 is TGCGCCAGCAGCCAAGGATGGACCGGGACTAAAGAGACCCAGTACTTC.

The J gene is TRBJ1-1, the V gene TRBV2; TRBD1 might be the D (6 bases). Germline V lookup: CDR1 SNHLY, CDR2 FYNNEI. V was cut by 5 bases and J by 1 base, with 8 bases left in between. This CDR3 is built from 13 residues. The CDR3 DNA follows: TGTGCCAGCAGTCAGACAGGGAACACTGAAGCTTTCTTT. Translation: CASSQTGNTEAFF.

The CDR3 loop is CASSDGKGHPLNQPQHF. Here the CDR3 DNA reads TGTGCCAGCAGTGACGGTAAGGGACATCCCCTCAATCAGCCCCAGCATTTT. The chain links TRBV6-4 to TRBJ1-5; D is possibly TRBD1 (6 bases). Germline assignment: CDR1 MRHNA and CDR2 SNTAGT. The CDR3 has 17 amino acids. The V and J ends lost 2 bases and 3 bases respectively, with 17 bases between them.

This clone has just one count. V usage is TRBV30 and J usage is TRBJ2-1; 8 bases are a match to TRBD2. Germline V gene lookup returns CDR1 GTSNPN and CDR2 SVGIG (reference sequence). This CDR3 is built from 12 residues. The CDR3 region has the DNA TGTGCTTCGGGACTAGTTGGAGATGAGCAGTTCTTC. This gives the protein CASGLVGDEQFF. Drawing the rest from reference TRBV30 and TRBJ2-1, the complete variable domain is SQTIHQWPATLVQPVGSPLSLECTVEGTSNPNLYWYRQAAGRGLQLLFYSVGIGQISSEVPQNLSASRPQDRQFILSSKKLLLSDSGFYLCASGLVGDEQFFGPGTRLTVL.

This clone has more than one count but fewer than ten. The V and J genes are TRBV12-5 and TRBJ1-1; D might be TRBD1 (5 bases). Trimming removed 6 bases at V and 3 bases at J, with 20 bases between. This CDR3 is built from 16 residues. Germline CDR1 LGHNT, CDR2 FRNRAP. The CDR3 loop is CASGRGPPAGDTEAFF. In nucleotides, the CDR3 is TGTGCTAGTGGCCGGGGTCCACCCGCGGGGGACACTGAAGCTTTCTTT.

The J gene is TRBJ1-1, the V gene TRBV12-3 or TRBV12-4; 7 positions match TRBD1. The CDR3 length is 13 residues. V shed 6 bases, J shed 0 bases, and the junction held 1 base outside the gene matches. This CDR3 reads CASSQGVNTEAFF. In nucleotides, the CDR3 is TGTGCCAGCAGCCAGGGGGTGAACACTGAAGCTTTCTTT.

This chain connects TRBV5-5 to TRBJ2-6; D gene unclear. V was cut by 0 bases and J by 0 bases, with 7 bases left in between. Germline V lookup: CDR1 SGHKS, CDR2 YYEKEE (reference sequence). This CDR3 contains 16 residues. CDR3 in amino acids: CASSLELSSGANVLTF. The CDR3, as DNA: TGTGCCAGCAGCTTGGAATTATCCTCTGGGGCCAACGTCCTGACTTTC.

V is TRBV5-6 and J is TRBJ1-1, with D possibly matching TRBD1 (6 bases). The CDR3 runs 15 residues. Per the germline V gene, CDR1 is SGHDT and CDR2 is YYEEEE. V dropped 4 bases and J dropped 0 bases, with 13 bases sitting between them. The CDR3, as DNA: TGTGCCAGCAGCGTTGACGGGGACATGAACACTGAAGCTTTCTTT. It yields the protein CASSVDGDMNTEAFF. The full variable domain, its missing parts supplied by reference TRBV5-6 and TRBJ1-1, is DAGVTQSPTHLIKTRGQQVTLRCSPKSGHDTVSWYQQALGQGPQFIFQYYEEEERQRGNFPDRFSGHQFPNYSSELNVNALLLGDSALYLCASSVDGDMNTEAFFGQGTRLTVV.

This sequence joins TRBV6-6 and TRBJ1-2, with D possibly matching TRBD1 (6 bases). The germline CDR1 and CDR2 sequences are MNHNY and SVGAGI (reference sequence). The length of the CDR3 is 16 residues. The V and J ends lost 2 bases and 5 bases respectively, with 18 bases between them. The DNA for the CDR3 is TGTGCCAGCAGTTACCCCCAGGAGTCTACAGGGTATGGCTACACCTTC. Protein sequence: CASSYPQESTGYGYTF.

This chain connects TRBV11-2 to TRBJ2-2; 8 positions agree with TRBD2. Trimming cost V 0 bases and J 0 bases; bases outside gene matches: 9. The CDR3 is made up of 19 amino acids. In germline, CDR1 is SGHAT, CDR2 FQNNGV. In nucleotides, the CDR3 is TGTGCCAGCAGCTTAGACCTAAGCGGGAGAATAACGAACACCGGGGAGCTGTTTTTT. Protein sequence: CASSLDLSGRITNTGELFF.

The rearrangement links TRBV19 to TRBJ1-3, with D possibly being TRBD1 (5 bases). The CDR3 has 15 amino acids. V was clipped by 5 bases and J by 0 bases, with 11 bases between them. Germline CDR1 is LNHDA and CDR2 is SQIVND (reference sequence). The CDR3 loop is CASSLTATSGNTIYF. CDR3 DNA sequence: TGTGCCAGTAGTTTGACAGCAACCTCTGGAAACACCATATATTTT. The full variable domain, rest sourced from reference TRBV19 and TRBJ1-3, is DGGITQSPKYLFRKEGQNVTLSCEQNLNHDAMYWYRQDPGQGLRLIYYSQIVNDFQKGDIAEGYSVSREKKESFPLTVTSAQKNPTAFYLCASSLTATSGNTIYFGEGSWLTVV.

The gene calls are TRBV5-1 and TRBJ2-7, with a tentative D call TRBD2 (5 bases). This CDR3 is 14 amino acids long. The germline gives CDR1 SGHRS, CDR2 YFSETQ. Trimming took 1 base from V and 3 from J, leaving 11 bases between them. In DNA form, the CDR3 reads TGCGCCAGCAGCTTGTGGCGGGCCCACTACGAGCAGTACTTC. Its translation is CASSLWRAHYEQYF.

V is TRBV29-1 and J is TRBJ1-5; no firm D call. This CDR3 region has 12 residues. Germline CDR1 is SQVTM and CDR2 is ANQGSEA. V lost 4 bases to trimming and J lost 0 bases, with 4 bases between them. The CDR3 reads CSVAGSNQPQHF. The CDR3 nucleotides read TGCAGCGTTGCAGGTAGCAATCAGCCCCAGCATTTT.

V usage is TRBV7-9 and J usage is TRBJ2-1; D remains unclear. Germline V CDR1 and CDR2: SEHNR, FQNEAQ (reference sequence). The CDR3 extends over 13 amino acids. Trimming removed 8 bases from V and 5 bases from J, with 13 bases in between. The CDR3 sequence: CASQMGSHNEQFF. For the CDR3, the DNA is TGTGCCAGCCAAATGGGCAGCCACAATGAGCAGTTCTTC. Full variable domain (outside the CDR3, taken from reference TRBV7-9 and TRBJ2-1): DTGVSQNPRHKITKRGQNVTFRCDPISEHNRLYWYRQTLGQGPEFLTYFQNEAQLEKSRLLSDRFSAERPKGSFSTLEIQRTEQGDSAMYLCASQMGSHNEQFFGPGTRLTVL.

The chain joins TRBV24-1 to TRBJ2-3; D may be TRBD1 (6 bases). The CDR3 runs 14 residues. Trimming shortened V by 4 bases and J by 4 bases, and 11 bases separated the two germline ends. CDR1 and CDR2 (germline): KGHDR, SFDVKD. The CDR3 is CATSEAGTPDTQYF. In nucleotides, the CDR3 is TGTGCCACCAGTGAGGCCGGGACACCAGATACGCAGTATTTT.

The rearrangement uses TRBV6-2 or TRBV6-3 and TRBJ1-4; D possibly corresponds to TRBD1 (5 bases). Trimming stripped 6 bases from V and 0 bases from J, with 11 bases between. CDR3 size: 15 residues. CDR1 is MNHEY, CDR2 SVGEGT, per germline. The CDR3 sequence is CASSNPGTTNEKLFF. As DNA, the CDR3 is TGTGCCAGCAGCAATCCAGGGACAACTAATGAAAAACTGTTTTTT.

The rearrangement joins TRBV7-3 to TRBJ1-6; no clear D gene. The germline V gene has CDR1 SGHTA and CDR2 FQGTGA. The CDR3 has 13 amino acids. V was pared by 1 base and J by 9 bases, with 7 bases between. CDR3 sequence reads: CASSLSQASPLHF. The CDR3 DNA follows: TGTGCCAGCAGCTTAAGCCAGGCTTCACCCCTCCACTTT. Looking up the rest from reference TRBV7-3 and TRBJ1-6 gives the full variable domain: GAGVSQTPSNKVTEKGKYVELRCDPISGHTALYWYRQSLGQGPEFLIYFQGTGAADDSGLPNDRFFAVRPEGSVSTLKIQRTERGDSAVYLCASSLSQASPLHFGNGTRLTVT.

The genes are TRBV2 and TRBJ1-3; D is ambiguous. Germline V gene data show CDR1 as SNHLY and CDR2 as FYNNEI. The CDR3 runs to 15 residues. Trimming removed 1 base at V and 2 bases at J, with 9 bases between. The CDR3 DNA reads TGTGCCAGCAGTGAAGTGAGGGAGGCTGGAAACACCATATATTTT. This translates into CASSEVREAGNTIYF.

The J gene is TRBJ1-2, the V gene TRBV5-1, with 9 bases identical to TRBD1. Trimming cost V 1 base and J 7 bases; bases outside gene matches: 8. The germline gives CDR1 SGHRS, CDR2 YFSETQ. The CDR3 extends over 15 amino acids. In nucleotides, the CDR3 is TGCGCCAGCAGCTTGTACCTCCGGGACAGGGTTGGCTACACCTTC. Its translation is CASSLYLRDRVGYTF.

The chain joins TRBV7-8 to TRBJ1-2, with a possible D match to TRBD1 (6 bases). This CDR3 has 14 residues. The germline gives CDR1 SGHVS, CDR2 FQNEAQ. V was pared by 5 bases and J by 7 bases, with 17 bases between. CDR3 residues: CASSTRLDRLGYTF. The DNA of the CDR3 is TGTGCCAGCAGCACGAGATTGGACAGACTTGGCTACACCTTC.

The chain combines TRBV18 with TRBJ1-1, with TRBD1 matching over 8 bases. V lost 3 bases to trimming and J lost 3 bases; unmatched junction nucleotides: 3. Germline CDR1 reads KGHSH; CDR2 reads LQKENI. The CDR3 consists of 14 residues. As DNA, the CDR3 is TGTGCCAGCTCACCCGACAGGGGTGACACTGAAGCTTTCTTT. It is translated as CASSPDRGDTEAFF.

This clone was picked up one time. The V call is TRBV27, the J call TRBJ1-2, with D possibly matching TRBD1 (5 bases). CDR3 size: 14 residues. Germline CDR1 is MNHEY and CDR2 is SMNVEV (reference sequence). The ends were cut back, 2 bases at V and 3 bases at J, with 10 bases in the middle. The CDR3 reads CASSLRGRDYGYTF. The CDR3 coding sequence is TGTGCCAGCAGTTTACGTGGCAGGGACTATGGCTACACCTTC.

In its sample, this clone was seen a few times. CDR3 DNA: TGTGCCAGCAGTGGGGCCAGGGGAGGGTCGAACTATGGCTACACCTTC. Its protein is CASSGARGGSNYGYTF. The chain employs TRBV6-1 and TRBJ1-2; D perhaps matches TRBD1 (6 bases). In germline, CDR1 is MNHNS, CDR2 SASEGT. The CDR3 runs to 16 residues. V gave up 4 bases and J gave up 2 bases, with 17 bases separating them.

This rearrangement joins TRBV5-5 to TRBJ1-5; D remains ambiguous. The germline V gene encodes CDR1 SGHKS and CDR2 YYEKEE (reference sequence). The CDR3 length is 15 residues. Trimming took 5 bases from V and 6 from J, leaving 18 bases between them. The CDR3 coding sequence is TGTGCCAGCAGAATGGAGGCGGGTCTGGGTCAGCCCCAGCATTTT. It is translated as CASRMEAGLGQPQHF.

The J gene is TRBJ1-1, the V gene TRBV19; perhaps TRBD1 as D (6 bases). Between the trimmed V and J ends, which lost 6 bases and 8 bases, there was a span of 16 bases. The length of the CDR3 is 13 residues. Germline V gene sequence: CDR1 LNHDA, CDR2 SQIVND (reference sequence). The CDR3: CASSSSRGQEAFF. The CDR3 bases are TGTGCCAGTAGCTCCAGCAGAGGACAGGAAGCTTTCTTT.

The V and J genes are TRBV25-1 and TRBJ1-2; D is unresolved. This CDR3 has 11 residues. CDR1 and CDR2 (germline): MGHDK, SYGVNS. V gave up 7 bases and J gave up 4 bases, with 7 bases separating them. CDR3 amino acids: CASTGGYGYTF. The CDR3 DNA reads as TGTGCCAGCACTGGAGGCTATGGCTACACCTTC.